The 21 T cell receptor beta chains listed next were all sequenced from one sample in a study of graft-versus-host responses after intestinal transplantation. The antigens of these receptors remain unknown. Clones were sequenced by immunoSEQ multiplex PCR, and TCRdb holds only the in-frame ones, with some missing. The table has around 110,000 clones, approximately 90% seen once. The specimen was unstimulated CD4+ T cells sorted from spleen or lymph node cells, collected before intestinal transplant. The receptors originated from a human donor who received an intestinal transplant.

V gene TRBV6-1 combines with J gene TRBJ1-1; D might be TRBD1 (5 bases). V lost 6 bases to trimming and J lost 0 bases, with 11 bases between them. The CDR3 totals 14 residues. Germline loops: CDR1 MNHNS, CDR2 SASEGT. The CDR3 loop reads CASRIQELNTEAFF. The CDR3 DNA sequence: TGTGCCAGCAGGATACAGGAGTTGAACACTGAAGCTTTCTTT.

The chain combines TRBV10-2 with TRBJ2-3; D remains unclear. Germline assignment: CDR1 WSHSY and CDR2 SAAADI. The CDR3 is 13 amino acids. The V gene lost 8 bases and the J gene lost 0 bases, with 9 bases spanning the gap. Here the CDR3 reads CASQLSSTDTQYF. For the CDR3, the DNA is TGCGCCAGCCAGTTGTCTAGCACAGATACGCAGTATTTT.

The J gene is TRBJ1-2, the V gene TRBV5-1; TRBD1 agrees at 8 bases. The junction had 2 bases not matched to a gene; V was cut back by 3 bases and J by 1 base. CDR1 SGHRS and CDR2 YFSETQ come from the germline V gene. This CDR3 region has 14 residues. CDR3 sequence: CASSSDRGNYGYTF. The CDR3 DNA follows: TGCGCCAGCAGCTCAGACAGGGGTAACTATGGCTACACCTTC.

On this clone: Other DNA sequences of this sample code for an identical CDR3. This chain uses TRBV7-8 with TRBJ2-3, with 10 bases aligning to TRBD2. The CDR3 spans 16 residues. Germline V gene data show CDR1 as SGHVS and CDR2 as FQNEAQ. V lost 2 bases to trimming and J lost 3 bases; unmatched junction nucleotides: 5. CDR3 protein: CASSLSSGSTTDTQYF. DNA of the CDR3: TGTGCCAGCAGCTTATCTAGCGGGAGTACAACAGATACGCAGTATTTT.

CDR3 coding DNA: TGTGCCAGCAGCGCCACGGGACAGGCCAGCACTGAAGCTTTCTTT. This codes for CASSATGQASTEAFF. This sequence joins TRBV6-5 and TRBJ1-1; 8 positions match TRBD1. Germline loops: CDR1 MNHEY, CDR2 SVGAGI. This CDR3 has 15 amino acids. After removal of 6 bases from V and 4 bases from J, the junction contained 10 bases not matched to a gene.

This chain joins TRBV4-3 and TRBJ2-7; TRBD1 matches 10 bases. The germline V gene has CDR1 LGHNA and CDR2 YSLEER. This CDR3 spans 16 amino acids. V lost 4 bases to trimming and J lost 2 bases; unmatched junction nucleotides: 8. DNA of the CDR3: TGCGCCAGCAGCCGACGGGGGACAGGGGACGCCTACGAGCAGTACTTC. It translates to CASSRRGTGDAYEQYF.

The chain recombines TRBV15 with TRBJ1-1, with D hard to call. With 0 bases removed from V and 0 bases from J, the gap between germline ends came to 5 bases. Looked up from germline, CDR1 is LNHNV and CDR2 is YYDKDF (reference sequence). The CDR3 consists of 14 residues. The CDR3 region has the DNA TGTGCCACCAGCAGAGATGAGGTGAACACTGAAGCTTTCTTT. Its translation: CATSRDEVNTEAFF.

This sequence joins TRBV9 and TRBJ1-3, with D unclear. Deletions cut 0 bases from V and 2 bases from J, with 12 bases between. CDR1 SGDLS and CDR2 YYNGEE come from the germline V gene. CDR3 length: 16 amino acids. The CDR3 loop reads CASSVGEGLTGNTIYF. The CDR3 nucleotides read TGTGCCAGCAGCGTAGGAGAGGGTCTGACTGGAAACACCATATATTTT.

The J gene is TRBJ1-4, the V gene TRBV5-1; tentative D call: TRBD1 (5 bases). The V gene's germline CDR1 is SGHRS and CDR2 YFSETQ. Trimming cost V 2 bases and J 3 bases, with 14 bases left between them. This CDR3 is 16 amino acids long. CDR3 sequence: CASSFLPGLSNEKLFF. The CDR3 DNA sequence: TGCGCCAGCAGCTTTCTCCCGGGACTCTCTAATGAAAAACTGTTTTTT.

This chain uses TRBV2 with TRBJ1-2; tentatively, D is TRBD1 (5 bases). Germline V lookup: CDR1 SNHLY, CDR2 FYNNEI. Deletions cut 9 bases from V and 7 bases from J, with 27 bases between. The CDR3 is made up of 16 amino acids. CDR3 coding DNA: TGTGCCAGTGACACTTCGGGACTCCTGACCAGTGGTGGCTACACCTTC. It translates to CASDTSGLLTSGGYTF.

The rearrangement uses TRBV6-6 and TRBJ1-5; tentative D call: TRBD1 (5 bases). The V end lost 0 bases, the J end lost 7 bases, and 16 bases lay between the germline ends. CDR3 length: 16 residues. CDR1 is MNHNY, CDR2 SVGAGI, per germline (reference sequence). The CDR3: CASSYSDIIRDQPQHF. The CDR3, as DNA: TGTGCCAGCAGTTACTCGGACATAATCCGAGACCAGCCCCAGCATTTT.

The rearrangement joins TRBV7-2 to TRBJ2-2, with TRBD1 matching over 8 bases. Germline V lookup: CDR1 SGHTA, CDR2 FQGNSA. This CDR3 has 14 amino acids. Trimming at V came to 5 bases and at J to 7 bases, leaving 6 bases not matched to a gene. CDR3 DNA: TGTGCCAGCAGCCGGACAGGGACGGTCGGGGAGCTGTTTTTT. This encodes CASSRTGTVGELFF.

The genes are TRBV7-9 and TRBJ2-7; 7 bases are shared with TRBD2. The CDR3 runs 17 residues. J gave up 3 bases and V 4 bases, and 15 bases lay outside the gene matches. Germline V gives CDR1 SEHNR, CDR2 FQNEAQ (reference sequence). The CDR3 loop is CASSSDSLTSRHYEQYF. The CDR3 DNA reads TGTGCCAGCAGCTCGGACTCCTTGACTAGCAGACACTACGAGCAGTACTTC.

The genes are TRBV28 and TRBJ1-4; D gene unclear. With 6 bases removed from V and 3 bases from J, the gap between germline ends came to 14 bases. Germline loops: CDR1 MDHEN, CDR2 SYDVKM. This CDR3 is built from 15 residues. DNA of the CDR3: TGTGCCAGCAGCACACTCGGGGTTGCTAATGAAAAACTGTTTTTT. Translating it yields CASSTLGVANEKLFF. Full variable domain (rest looked up from reference TRBV28 and TRBJ1-4): DVKVTQSSRYLVKRTGEKVFLECVQDMDHENMFWYRQDPGLGLRLIYFSYDVKMKEKGDIPEGYSVSREKKERFSLILESASTNQTSMYLCASSTLGVANEKLFFGSGTQLSVL.

This clone has only one observation. This chain connects TRBV7-9 to TRBJ1-1; D is unclear. Deletions cut 5 bases from V and 6 bases from J, with 16 bases between. CDR3 length equals 14 residues. Germline V gives CDR1 SEHNR, CDR2 FQNEAQ (reference sequence). CDR3 loop: CASSRLGRPAEAFF. CDR3 DNA sequence: TGTGCCAGCAGCCGATTGGGGAGACCGGCTGAAGCTTTCTTT.

CDR3 in amino acids: CASNDRGRGETQYF. The CDR3 DNA reads TGTGCCAGCAACGACAGGGGGCGCGGGGAGACCCAGTACTTC. This sequence joins TRBV6-5 and TRBJ2-5; TRBD1 matches at 10 bases. Per the germline V gene, CDR1 is MNHEY and CDR2 is SVGAGI. V lost 7 bases, J lost 5 bases, and 7 bases stayed unmatched. The CDR3 runs to 14 residues.

V usage is TRBV6-6 and J usage is TRBJ2-5, with TRBD1 identical over 9 bases. CDR1 MNHNY and CDR2 SVGAGI come from the germline V gene (reference sequence). Trimming at V came to 7 bases and at J to 4 bases, leaving 7 bases not matched to a gene. CDR3 length: 14 residues. Here the CDR3 reads CASTRTGGRETQYF. CDR3 coding DNA: TGTGCCAGCACCAGAACAGGGGGCCGAGAGACCCAGTACTTC.

The chain combines TRBV29-1 with TRBJ2-1; 7 bases fit TRBD2. The CDR3 has 14 residues. V shed 8 bases and J 2 bases; nucleotides not matched to a gene: 9. The V gene's germline CDR1 is SQVTM and CDR2 ANQGSEA. CDR3 nucleotides: TGCAGCACCCGTGGCGGGAGAGCCTACAATGAGCAGTTCTTC. This translates into CSTRGGRAYNEQFF.

The V gene is TRBV7-2, the J gene TRBJ2-3; TRBD2 matches 7 bases. Germline-derived CDR1 and CDR2 are SGHTA and FQGNSA. Unmatched junction bases numbered 5, after V lost 0 bases and J lost 5 bases. The CDR3 is made up of 15 amino acids. The CDR3 DNA reads as TGTGCCAGCAGCTTAGCGGGGGGGTCGGGAGATACGCAGTATTTT. Translated: CASSLAGGSGDTQYF.

The rearrangement joins TRBV18 to TRBJ2-5; a possible D gene is TRBD1 (5 bases). Germline loops: CDR1 KGHSH, CDR2 LQKENI. The V end was cut by 3 bases, the J end by 1 base, with 6 bases between. This CDR3 contains 13 residues. DNA for the CDR3: TGTGCCAGCTCACCGACAGTCCAAGAGACCCAGTACTTC. Translating it yields CASSPTVQETQYF.

J is TRBJ2-2 and V is TRBV7-2, with no clear D. CDR1 and CDR2 (germline): SGHTA, FQGNSA. The CDR3 loop spans 12 amino acids. Trimming removed 3 bases from V and 3 bases from J, with 2 bases in between. The CDR3 region has the DNA TGTGCCAGCAGCTTCTACACCGGGGAGCTGTTTTTT. Protein: CASSFYTGELFF.